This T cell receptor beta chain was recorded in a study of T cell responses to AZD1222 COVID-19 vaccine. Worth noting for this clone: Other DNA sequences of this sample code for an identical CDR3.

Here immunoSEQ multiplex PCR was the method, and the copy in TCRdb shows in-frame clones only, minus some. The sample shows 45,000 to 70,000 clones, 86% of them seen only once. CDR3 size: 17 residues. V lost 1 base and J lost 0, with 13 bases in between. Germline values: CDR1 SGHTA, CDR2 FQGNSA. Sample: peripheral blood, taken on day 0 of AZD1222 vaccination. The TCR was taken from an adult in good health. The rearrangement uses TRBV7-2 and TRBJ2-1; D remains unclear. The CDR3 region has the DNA TGTGCCAGCAGCTTAGTCGGCGGCCTCAGCTCCTACAATGAGCAGTTCTTC. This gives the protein CASSLVGGLSSYNEQFF.